One and the same sample provided the 21 T cell receptor beta chains below, sequenced in a study of tissue T cells after allogeneic stem cell transplantation. Time point indicated: mouse harvest day 7 after allogeneic transplant. Mouse grafts combined 10^7 T-cell-depleted bone marrow cells with 10^6 splenic CD5+ T cells. Sequencing was performed with immunoSEQ multiplex PCR; in TCRdb, only in-frame clones are kept and a portion is missing. The sample holds 4,500 to 5,000 clones, less than 55% seen once. The sequencing input was gut tissue. Receptors were obtained from a female BALB/c mouse given C57BL/6 T cells with graft-versus-host disease after an allogeneic hematopoietic cell transplant.

About this clone: Genes and germline are mouse. The read ends 1 residue shy of where the CDR3 ends; the end is completed using the germline J gene. This sequence joins TRBV12-2 and TRBJ2-1; TRBD1 matches at 7 bases. The CDR3 loop spans 14 amino acids. Germline lookup yields CDR1 SGHLS and CDR2 HYDKME. With V trimmed by 2 bases and J by 1 base, 1 base remained unmatched. Partial CDR3 DNA: TGTGCCAGCTCTCCGGGACAGAACTATGCTGAGCAGTTC. This encodes CASSPGQNYAEQF. The CDR3 in its entirety is CASSPGQNYAEQFF.

This clone was detected a few times. The gene names given are mouse names. The CDR3 DNA, read in part, is TGTGCCAGCAGCCTGGGACTCCTTTCCAACGAAAGATTATTT. Its protein product is CASSLGLLSNERLF. The complete CDR3 reads CASSLGLLSNERLFF. The chain employs TRBV26 and TRBJ1-4, with TRBD1 as a possible D gene (5 bases). The CDR3 end lies 1 residue beyond the end of the read and is filled in from the germline J gene. The V end was cut by 6 bases, the J end by 0 bases, with 11 bases between. Germline V gives CDR1 KGHPV, CDR2 FQNQEV (reference sequence). This CDR3 spans 15 amino acids.

A remark on this clone: The genes are named according to mouse. The read finishes 1 residue shy of the CDR3 end, and the germline J gene is used to complete it. The genes are TRBV12-2 and TRBJ1-5, with no clear D. Trimming removed 0 bases at V and 0 bases at J, with 5 bases between. This CDR3 comprises 14 residues. CDR1 is SGHLS, CDR2 HYDKME, per germline. The chain's CDR3 is CASSLTDNNQAPLF. The CDR3 bases that were read are TGTGCCAGCTCTCTCACAGATAACAACCAGGCTCCGCTT.

Note on this clone: The genes and germline here are from mouse. The CDR3 end is not reached by the read, which stops 1 residue before it; the germline J gene fills it in. In the same sample, other DNA sequences code for this CDR3. This chain links TRBV26 with TRBJ2-4, with 9 bases lining up with TRBD2. After removal of 3 bases from V and 9 bases from J, the junction contained 10 bases not matched to a gene. The CDR3 sequence is 15 residues long. Per the germline V gene, CDR1 is KGHPV and CDR2 is FQNQEV (reference sequence). The CDR3 region is CASSLGLGGPRTLYF. The covered CDR3 bases are TGTGCCAGCAGTCTTGGGTTGGGGGGGCCTAGGACCTTGTAC. The entire variable domain, with the rest obtained from reference TRBV26 and TRBJ2-4, is as follows: NSKVIQTPRYLVKGQGQKAKMRCIPEKGHPVVFWYQQNKNNEFKFLINFQNQEVLQQIDMTEKRFSAECPSNSPCSLEIQSSEAGDSALYLCASSLGLGGPRTLYFGAGTRLSVL.

Of note for this clone: Gene labels here are mouse ones. The sequence runs out 1 residue before the end of the CDR3; the remainder is reconstructed from the germline J gene. The V call is TRBV16, the J call TRBJ2-7; 8 bases are shared with TRBD2. The CDR3 runs 14 residues. V trimming: 1 base; J trimming: 4 bases; junction bases outside the gene matches: 3. Germline CDR1 and CDR2: SGHSA and FRNQAP. The DNA read from the CDR3 is TGTGCAAGCAGCTTAGTGCTGGGGGGTTATGAACAGTAC. Translated: CASSLVLGGYEQY. The whole CDR3 sequence is CASSLVLGGYEQYF. The full variable domain, completed using reference TRBV16 and TRBJ2-7, is NAGVIQTPRHKVTGKGQEATLWCEPISGHSAVFWYRQTIVQGLEFLTYFRNQAPIDDSGMPKERFSAQMPNQSHSTLKIQSTQPQDSAVYLCASSLVLGGYEQYFGPGTRLTVL.

By frequency in the sample, this clone is large (0.1 to 1%). Gene and germline names: mouse. The read finishes 1 residue shy of the CDR3 end, and the germline J gene is used to complete it. The chain links TRBV3 to TRBJ2-3; D perhaps matches TRBD1 (5 bases). CDR3 length: 12 residues. V lost 4 bases and J 4 bases, leaving 6 bases between the germline ends. The germline CDR1 and CDR2 sequences are SNHLY and FYNGKV (reference sequence). The CDR3 loop is CASSSGTETLYF. The CDR3 bases that were read are TGTGCCAGCAGCTCAGGGACAGAAACGCTGTAT.

In regard to this clone: Any gene name here is a mouse gene name. Read sequence stops 1 residue before the CDR3 end, and the germline J gene provides the missing end. The chain couples TRBV26 to TRBJ2-1, with a weak D call TRBD1 (7 bases). Trimming removed 7 bases at V and 0 bases at J, with 13 bases between. Germline V gene sequence: CDR1 KGHPV, CDR2 FQNQEV (reference sequence). The CDR3 is 15 amino acids. CDR3 protein: CASTGGGYNYAEQFF. CDR3 DNA, as far as it was read: TGTGCCAGCACCGGAGGGGGCTATAACTATGCTGAGCAGTTC.

For this clone: These gene names are mouse names. The CDR3 goes on 1 residue after the read ends, and that part is filled in from the germline J gene. V usage is TRBV26 and J usage is TRBJ2-5; 10 nucleotides match TRBD2. The CDR3 is 14 residues long. J lost 4 bases, V lost 6 bases, and 4 bases had no gene match. From germline, CDR1 is KGHPV and CDR2 FQNQEV (reference sequence). CDR3 bases read: TGTGCCAGCAGCCTCGGACTGGGGGAAGACACCCAGTAC. Its translation: CASSLGLGEDTQY. The whole CDR3 protein is CASSLGLGEDTQYF.

This clone was counted a few times. The gene names given are mouse names. The read ends 1 residue shy of where the CDR3 ends; the end is completed using the germline J gene. The chain uses TRBV15 and TRBJ2-7; 10 positions agree with TRBD2. The V segment lost 6 bases and the J segment 2 bases; nucleotides outside the gene matches: 4. Germline lookup yields CDR1 SGHND and CDR2 FRSKSL. The CDR3 extends over 14 amino acids. CDR3 protein: CASSRTGGAYEQYF. CDR3 bases read: TGTGCCAGCAGCCGAACTGGGGGGGCCTATGAACAGTAC.

Comment on this clone: Mouse gene names apply. The read is 1 residue too short to cover the CDR3 end, so that end is filled in from the germline J gene. The gene calls are TRBV3 and TRBJ2-3, with D maybe TRBD1 (5 bases). Trimming removed 5 bases from V and 0 bases from J, with 15 bases in between. The CDR3 spans 16 residues. Germline CDR1 is SNHLY and CDR2 is FYNGKV (reference sequence). The covered CDR3 bases are TGTGCCAGCAGCCCGGGCAGGGTAGTAAGTGCAGAAACGCTGTAT. Translating gives CASSPGRVVSAETLY. In full, the CDR3 is CASSPGRVVSAETLYF.

This clone showed up just once. Gene names refer to mouse genes. Read coverage stops 1 residue before the CDR3 terminus; the germline J gene supplies the remainder. V and J are TRBV26 and TRBJ1-4; possible D gene TRBD1, 5 bases. This CDR3 region has 14 residues. CDR1 is KGHPV, CDR2 FQNQEV, per germline (reference sequence). The V end lost 3 bases, the J end lost 4 bases, and 9 bases lay between the germline ends. The part of the CDR3 DNA that was read is TGTGCCAGCAGTCTTACGGGGGGCAACGAAAGATTATTT. Translated: CASSLTGGNERLF. The CDR3, in full, reads CASSLTGGNERLFF.

This clone has a single count. Gene names and germline refer to mouse. The read falls 1 residue short of the CDR3 end, and the missing part is taken from the germline J gene. The chain uses TRBV3 and TRBJ1-4; 9 bases align to TRBD1. The germline V gene has CDR1 SNHLY and CDR2 FYNGKV (reference sequence). V was pared by 3 bases and J by 3 bases, with 2 bases of the junction left unmatched. The CDR3 is 15 amino acids. The DNA read from the CDR3 is TGTGCCAGCAGCTTTTGGACAGGGGCCAACGAAAGATTATTT. The encoded protein is CASSFWTGANERLF. The entire CDR3 protein is CASSFWTGANERLFF. The full variable domain, rest sourced from reference TRBV3 and TRBJ1-4, is GPKVLQIPSHQIIDMGQMVTLNCDPVSNHLYFYWYKQILGQQMEFLVNFYNGKVMEKSKLFKDQFSVERPDGSYFTLKIQPTALEDSAVYFCASSFWTGANERLFFGHGTKLSVL.

On this clone: Germline and genes: mouse. The read halts 1 residue ahead of the CDR3 end, with the missing end drawn from the germline J gene. The V gene is TRBV26, the J gene TRBJ1-2; D possibly corresponds to TRBD1 (5 bases). The V end lost 2 bases, the J end lost 1 base, and 8 bases lay between the germline ends. This CDR3 comprises 14 residues. Germline V gene data show CDR1 as KGHPV and CDR2 as FQNQEV (reference sequence). CDR3 DNA (partial): TGTGCCAGCAGTCTGGCAGGGAAAAACTCCGACTACACC. It encodes CASSLAGKNSDYT. The complete CDR3 protein is CASSLAGKNSDYTF. Filled out from reference TRBV26 and TRBJ1-2, the complete variable domain reads NSKVIQTPRYLVKGQGQKAKMRCIPEKGHPVVFWYQQNKNNEFKFLINFQNQEVLQQIDMTEKRFSAECPSNSPCSLEIQSSEAGDSALYLCASSLAGKNSDYTFGSGTRLLVI.

As regards this clone: Relative to the germline gene, one junction end is altered; a read error may explain this. Gene names denote mouse genes. Coverage ceases 1 residue before the CDR3 finishes, and the germline J gene fills in the end. The rearrangement uses TRBV13-1 and TRBJ2-7, with D tentatively TRBD2 (7 bases). The germline V gene encodes CDR1 NSHNY and CDR2 SYGAGN. The CDR3 consists of 14 residues. The CDR3 loop reads CASGDLGASYEQYF. The covered CDR3 bases are TGTGCCAGCGGTGATCTGGGGGCGAGCTATGAACAGTAC.

A few counts support this clone. The germline and genes are mouse ones. The read finishes 1 residue shy of the CDR3 end, and the germline J gene is used to complete it. This rearrangement joins TRBV13-1 to TRBJ2-7, with D perhaps TRBD1 or TRBD2 (7 bases each). Germline values: CDR1 NSHNY, CDR2 SYGAGN. This CDR3 region has 13 residues. The V end lost 2 bases, the J end lost 6 bases, and 12 bases lay between the germline ends. The sequenced CDR3 bases are TGTGCCAGCAGTGACCAGGGGGGGAGTGAACAGTAC. Amino acid sequence: CASSDQGGSEQY. The complete CDR3 reads CASSDQGGSEQYF.

This clone was recorded a few times. Gene names and germline refer to mouse. The read finishes 1 residue shy of the CDR3 end, and the germline J gene is used to complete it. This chain uses TRBV4 with TRBJ2-5; 13 bases agree with TRBD2. The CDR3 sequence is 15 residues long. J lost 6 bases, V lost 5 bases, and 5 bases had no gene match. The V gene's germline CDR1 is LGHDT and CDR2 YNNKQL (reference sequence). The DNA read from the CDR3 is TGTGCCAGCAGCGGGGACTGGGGGGGAGCGGACACCCAGTAC. Protein: CASSGDWGGADTQY. The entire CDR3 protein reads CASSGDWGGADTQYF.

This clone was detected only a few times. Genes and germline come from the mouse. The read ends 1 residue before the CDR3 terminus; that terminus is restored from the germline J gene. This sequence joins TRBV3 and TRBJ2-7, with TRBD2 matching 9 bases. V shed 5 bases and J 4 bases; nucleotides not matched to a gene: 6. Per germline, CDR1 SNHLY and CDR2 FYNGKV (reference sequence). CDR3 length: 14 amino acids. CDR3 DNA (partial): TGTGCCAGCAGCCCCACTGGGGGGTCATATGAACAGTAC. Its protein product is CASSPTGGSYEQY. The full CDR3 protein reads CASSPTGGSYEQYF.

About this clone: Gene and germline names: mouse. CDR3: CASSLDRAGNTLYF. Partial CDR3 DNA: TGTGCCAGCTCTCTCGACAGGGCTGGAAATACGCTCTAT. V usage is TRBV12-2 and J usage is TRBJ1-3; 7 bases are shared with TRBD1. The read stops 1 residue short of the end of the CDR3; the missing end is completed from the germline J gene. CDR3 length equals 14 residues. The V segment lost 0 bases and the J segment 2 bases; nucleotides outside the gene matches: 0. The germline gives CDR1 SGHLS, CDR2 HYDKME.

This clone was detected a few times. Gene names follow the mouse nomenclature. With the read ending 1 residue before the CDR3 end, the germline J gene is used to fill in that end. The chain uses TRBV17 and TRBJ1-1, with 7 bases that match TRBD1. Germline V gene sequence: CDR1 MNHDT, CDR2 YYDKIL. Trimming at V came to 5 bases and at J to 1 base, leaving 1 base not matched to a gene. The CDR3 extends over 13 amino acids. This CDR3 is CASSRDRNTEVFF. The covered CDR3 bases are TGTGCTAGCAGTCGGGACAGGAACACAGAAGTCTTC.

The table lists this clone with a few counts. These gene names are mouse names. The missing CDR3 end, 1 residue past where the read stops, is filled in from the germline J gene. The genes are TRBV3 and TRBJ2-7; 8 bases align to TRBD2. CDR1 SNHLY and CDR2 FYNGKV come from the germline V gene (reference sequence). Trimming took 3 bases from V and 7 from J; bases not matched to a gene: 8. The CDR3 consists of 14 residues. The DNA read from the CDR3 is TGTGCCAGCAGCTTGGTGGGGGGGGCGCGGGAACAGTAC. Protein sequence: CASSLVGGAREQY. The entire CDR3 reads CASSLVGGAREQYF.

This clone has more than one count but fewer than ten. Genes and germline come from the mouse. The read gets to within 1 residue of the CDR3 end, and the germline J gene fills in the rest. The gene calls are TRBV26 and TRBJ2-3; TRBD1 agrees at 11 bases. The CDR3 spans 16 residues. V was pared by 4 bases and J by 3 bases, with 6 bases of the junction left unmatched. Germline loops: CDR1 KGHPV, CDR2 FQNQEV (reference sequence). The part of the CDR3 DNA that was read is TGTGCCAGCAGTCACGGACAGGGGGCGGGAGCAGAAACGCTGTAT. Amino acid sequence: CASSHGQGAGAETLY. In full, the CDR3 reads CASSHGQGAGAETLYF.